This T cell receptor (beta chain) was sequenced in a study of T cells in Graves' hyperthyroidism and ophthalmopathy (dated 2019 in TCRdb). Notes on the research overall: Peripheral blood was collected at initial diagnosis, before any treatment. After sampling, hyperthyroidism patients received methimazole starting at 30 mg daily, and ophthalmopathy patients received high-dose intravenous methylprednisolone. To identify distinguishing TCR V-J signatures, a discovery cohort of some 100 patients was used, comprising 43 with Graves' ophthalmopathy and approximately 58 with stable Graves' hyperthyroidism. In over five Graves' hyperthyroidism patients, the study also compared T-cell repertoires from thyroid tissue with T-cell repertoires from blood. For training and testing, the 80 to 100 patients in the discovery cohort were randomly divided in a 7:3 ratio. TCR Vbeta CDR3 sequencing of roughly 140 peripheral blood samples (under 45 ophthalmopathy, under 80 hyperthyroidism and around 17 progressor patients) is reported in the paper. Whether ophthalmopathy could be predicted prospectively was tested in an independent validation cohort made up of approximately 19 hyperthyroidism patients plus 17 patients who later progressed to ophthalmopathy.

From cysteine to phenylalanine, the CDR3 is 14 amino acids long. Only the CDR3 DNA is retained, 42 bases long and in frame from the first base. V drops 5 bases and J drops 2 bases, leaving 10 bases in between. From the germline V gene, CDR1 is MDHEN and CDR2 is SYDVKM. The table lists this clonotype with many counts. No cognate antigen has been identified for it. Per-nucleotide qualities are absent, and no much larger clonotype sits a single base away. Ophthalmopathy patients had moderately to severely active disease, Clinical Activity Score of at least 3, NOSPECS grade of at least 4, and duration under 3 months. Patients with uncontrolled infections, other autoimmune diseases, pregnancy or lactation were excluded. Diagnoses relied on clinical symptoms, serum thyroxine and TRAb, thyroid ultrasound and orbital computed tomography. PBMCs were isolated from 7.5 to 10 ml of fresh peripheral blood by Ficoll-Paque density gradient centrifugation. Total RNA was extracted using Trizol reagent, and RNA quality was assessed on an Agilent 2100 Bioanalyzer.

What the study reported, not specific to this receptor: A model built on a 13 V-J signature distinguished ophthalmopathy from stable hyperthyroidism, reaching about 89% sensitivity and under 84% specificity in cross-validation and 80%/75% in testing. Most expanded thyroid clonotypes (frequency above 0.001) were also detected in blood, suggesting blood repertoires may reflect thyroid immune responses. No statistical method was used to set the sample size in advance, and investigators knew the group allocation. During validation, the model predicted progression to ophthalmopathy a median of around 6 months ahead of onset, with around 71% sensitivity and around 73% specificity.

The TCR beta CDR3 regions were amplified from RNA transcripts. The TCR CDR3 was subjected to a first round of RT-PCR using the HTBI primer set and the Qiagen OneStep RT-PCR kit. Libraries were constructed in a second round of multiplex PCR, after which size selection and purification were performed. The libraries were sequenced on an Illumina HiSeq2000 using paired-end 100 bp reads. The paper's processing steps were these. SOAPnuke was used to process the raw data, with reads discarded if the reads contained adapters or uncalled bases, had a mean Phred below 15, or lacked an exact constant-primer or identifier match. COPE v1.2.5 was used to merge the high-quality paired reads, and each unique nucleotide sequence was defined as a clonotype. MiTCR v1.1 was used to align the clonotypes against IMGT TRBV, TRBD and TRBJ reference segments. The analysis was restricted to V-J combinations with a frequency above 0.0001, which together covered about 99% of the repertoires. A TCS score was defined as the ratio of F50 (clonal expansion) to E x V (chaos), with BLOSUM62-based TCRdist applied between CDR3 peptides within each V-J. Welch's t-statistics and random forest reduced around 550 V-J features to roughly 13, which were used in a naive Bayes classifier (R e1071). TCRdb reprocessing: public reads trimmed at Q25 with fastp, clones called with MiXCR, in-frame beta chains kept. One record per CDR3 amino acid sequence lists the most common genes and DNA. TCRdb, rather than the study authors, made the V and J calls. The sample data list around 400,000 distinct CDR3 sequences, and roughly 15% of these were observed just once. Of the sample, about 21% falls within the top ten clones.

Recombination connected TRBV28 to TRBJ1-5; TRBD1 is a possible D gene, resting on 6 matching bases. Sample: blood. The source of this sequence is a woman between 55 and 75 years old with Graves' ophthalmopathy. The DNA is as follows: TGTGCCAGCAGTGGAGGGGGACGCAATCAGCCCCAGCATTTT. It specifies CASSGGGRNQPQHF.